Shown below are 17 T cell receptor beta chains from a single sample sequenced in a study of OX40 agonist ivuxolimab in advanced cancers. Only in-frame clones appear in the TCRdb table, and some are missing; sequencing was by immunoSEQ multiplex PCR. The sample yields 86,000 or so clones, around nine tenths seen once. Source: CD4+ or CD8+ T cells sorted from blood, taken in a trial of the OX40 agonist ivuxolimab. The receptors come from an adult with an advanced solid tumor such as melanoma, head and neck, liver or kidney cancer.

The chain is built from TRBV7-9 and TRBJ2-3; the match to TRBD1 covers 11 bases. The germline V gene encodes CDR1 SEHNR and CDR2 FQNEAQ (reference sequence). V lost 5 bases and J lost 1; bases outside the gene matches: 8. This CDR3 is built from 17 residues. CDR3 loop: CASSPRTGGAGTDTQYF. The DNA of the CDR3 is TGTGCCAGCAGCCCCCGGACAGGGGGCGCCGGCACAGATACGCAGTATTTT.

CDR3 in amino acids: CASSEVNQPQHF. The CDR3 region has the DNA TGTGCCAGCAGTGAGGTCAATCAGCCCCAGCATTTT. The chain joins TRBV28 to TRBJ1-5; D is ambiguous. Germline CDR1 MDHEN, CDR2 SYDVKM. Trimming pared 5 bases from V and 3 bases from J, leaving 5 bases between. This CDR3 is built from 12 residues.

The chain carries TRBV18 and TRBJ2-5; 9 nucleotides line up with TRBD1. CDR1 is KGHSH and CDR2 is LQKENI in the germline V gene. V dropped 6 bases and J dropped 0; count of bases not matched to a gene: 2. The CDR3 loop spans 14 amino acids. This chain's CDR3 is CASSGTGHQETQYF. The CDR3 DNA is TGTGCCAGCTCCGGGACAGGGCACCAAGAGACCCAGTACTTC. The full variable domain, its missing parts supplied by reference TRBV18 and TRBJ2-5, is NAGVMQNPRHLVRRRGQEARLRCSPMKGHSHVYWYRQLPEEGLKFMVYLQKENIIDESGMPKERFSAEFPKEGPSILRIQQVVRGDSAAYFCASSGTGHQETQYFGPGTRLLVL.

The chain uses TRBV6-5 and TRBJ2-2; TRBD1 agrees at 7 bases. The germline gives CDR1 MNHEY, CDR2 SVGAGI. V trimming: 0 bases; J trimming: 1 base; junction bases outside the gene matches: 2. The CDR3 covers 16 residues. Written as DNA, the CDR3 is TGTGCCAGCAGTTACTCCCGGACAGGGAACACCGGGGAGCTGTTTTTT. Amino acid sequence: CASSYSRTGNTGELFF.

V and J are TRBV14 and TRBJ2-7, with a tentative D call TRBD2 (6 bases). Deletions cut 1 base from V and 5 bases from J, with 15 bases between. This CDR3 has 15 amino acids. CDR1 and CDR2 from the germline V gene are SGHDN and FVKESK. In DNA, the CDR3 is TGTGCCAGCAGCCAAGTCGCGGGGTCGCCGAACGAGCAGTACTTC. This encodes CASSQVAGSPNEQYF. Full variable domain (outside the CDR3, taken from reference TRBV14 and TRBJ2-7): EAGVTQFPSHSVIEKGQTVTLRCDPISGHDNLYWYRRVMGKEIKFLLHFVKESKQDESGMPNNRFLAERTGGTYSTLKVQPAELEDSGVYFCASSQVAGSPNEQYFGPGTRLTVT.

This clone was found once. Here the CDR3 DNA reads TGTGCCAGCAGCCGGCTGGACAGGGGATACACAGATACGCAGTATTTT. It specifies CASSRLDRGYTDTQYF. The gene calls are TRBV5-4 and TRBJ2-3; 9 bases align to TRBD1. From germline, CDR1 is SGHNT and CDR2 YYREEE (reference sequence). The CDR3 runs 16 residues. V lost 4 bases and J lost 2; bases outside the gene matches: 8.

This sequence joins TRBV5-1 and TRBJ1-3, with D perhaps matching TRBD1 (5 bases). CDR1 SGHRS and CDR2 YFSETQ come from the germline V gene. Trimming left V 3 bases short and J 0 bases short, with 13 bases between. The CDR3 loop spans 16 amino acids. The CDR3 region has the DNA TGCGCCAGCAGCTCCGGGACGGCCATCTCTGGAAACACCATATATTTT. This translates into CASSSGTAISGNTIYF.

The chain joins TRBV5-1 to TRBJ2-6; the D gene is possibly TRBD2 (5 bases). CDR1 is SGHRS, CDR2 YFSETQ, per germline. V was pared by 4 bases and J by 0 bases, with 14 bases between. The CDR3 contains 17 residues. The CDR3, as DNA: TGCGCCAGCAGCGTCGACGTCCGGGGCTCTGGGGCCAACGTCCTGACTTTC. Its translation: CASSVDVRGSGANVLTF.

This clone was recorded once. The chain combines TRBV19 with TRBJ1-2, with 8 bases fitting TRBD1. This CDR3 contains 15 residues. Germline trimming cut 4 bases from V and 4 bases from J; bases unmatched to any gene: 8. The V gene's germline CDR1 is LNHDA and CDR2 SQIVND (reference sequence). The CDR3 DNA reads as TGTGCCAGTAGTACGACCGGGACAGGAGTCTATGGCTACACCTTC. Its translation is CASSTTGTGVYGYTF.

The chain links TRBV14 to TRBJ1-1; 7 bases line up with TRBD1. Trimming took 4 bases from V and 12 from J; bases not matched to a gene: 14. The germline V gene has CDR1 SGHDN and CDR2 FVKESK. CDR3 length: 14 residues. CDR3 in amino acids: CASSRQPGQPLPFF. Written as DNA, the CDR3 is TGTGCCAGCAGCCGGCAACCGGGACAGCCCCTTCCTTTCTTT. Full variable domain (remainder filled in from reference TRBV14 and TRBJ1-1): EAGVTQFPSHSVIEKGQTVTLRCDPISGHDNLYWYRRVMGKEIKFLLHFVKESKQDESGMPNNRFLAERTGGTYSTLKVQPAELEDSGVYFCASSRQPGQPLPFFGQGTRLTVV.

V usage is TRBV5-4 and J usage is TRBJ1-1, with D possibly matching TRBD1 (6 bases). CDR3 length: 14 residues. The germline V gene has CDR1 SGHNT and CDR2 YYREEE (reference sequence). Trimming cost V 1 base and J 8 bases, with 15 bases left between them. The CDR3, as DNA: TGTGCCAGCAGCTTGATCAGCACAGGGCGAGAAGCTTTCTTT. Protein sequence: CASSLISTGREAFF.

The rearrangement uses TRBV2 and TRBJ1-3; no clear D gene. Looked up from germline, CDR1 is SNHLY and CDR2 is FYNNEI. The CDR3 totals 13 residues. V was cut by 3 bases and J by 4 bases, with 7 bases left in between. Here the CDR3 reads CASSEGRGNTIYF. Written as DNA, the CDR3 is TGTGCCAGCAGTGAGGGAAGGGGAAACACCATATATTTT.

This clone has just a few counts. V usage is TRBV5-1 and J usage is TRBJ1-4; a possible D gene is TRBD1 (6 bases). The germline CDR1 and CDR2 sequences are SGHRS and YFSETQ. This CDR3 is built from 16 residues. V was shortened by 4 bases and J by 4 bases, with 17 bases between the two germline ends. This chain's CDR3 is CASSAVRGLGNEKLFF. CDR3 nucleotides: TGCGCCAGCAGCGCCGTCCGGGGGCTAGGTAATGAAAAACTGTTTTTT.

The rearrangement links TRBV5-4 to TRBJ1-2, with D hard to call. CDR1 is SGHNT, CDR2 YYREEE, per germline (reference sequence). The V and J ends lost 1 base and 1 base respectively, with 5 bases between them. CDR3 length: 13 amino acids. CDR3 residues: CASSLTNNYGYTF. CDR3 in DNA: TGTGCCAGCAGCTTGACAAATAACTATGGCTACACCTTC.

The rearrangement links TRBV7-9 to TRBJ1-4; possible D gene TRBD1, 5 bases. This CDR3 has 17 amino acids. V dropped 5 bases and J dropped 3 bases, with 19 bases sitting between them. CDR1 SEHNR and CDR2 FQNEAQ come from the germline V gene (reference sequence). CDR3 protein: CASSELTGGTANEKLFF. The CDR3 DNA reads TGTGCCAGCAGCGAGCTGACCGGGGGGACGGCTAATGAAAAACTGTTTTTT. Combining the CDR3 with reference TRBV7-9 and TRBJ1-4 gives the whole variable domain DTGVSQNPRHKITKRGQNVTFRCDPISEHNRLYWYRQTLGQGPEFLTYFQNEAQLEKSRLLSDRFSAERPKGSFSTLEIQRTEQGDSAMYLCASSELTGGTANEKLFFGSGTQLSVL.

As regards this clone: Germline is not matched at one junction end, which may reflect a read error. The chain carries TRBV30 and TRBJ2-2; D possibly matches TRBD1 or TRBD2 (5 bases each). This CDR3 is built from 12 residues. CDR1 GTSNPN and CDR2 SVGIG come from the germline V gene (reference sequence). In nucleotides, the CDR3 is TGTGCCAGGAGGACATTGACCGGGGAGCTGTTTTTT. Its translation is CARRTLTGELFF.

The rearrangement uses TRBV5-1 and TRBJ2-2; D gene unclear. CDR1 is SGHRS, CDR2 YFSETQ, per germline. V shed 0 bases and J shed 6 bases, with 9 bases lying between them. This CDR3 region has 14 residues. DNA of the CDR3: TGCGCCAGCAGCTTGGATACCACAGCCGGGGAGCTGTTTTTT. This encodes CASSLDTTAGELFF.